These T cell receptor beta chains were read from a single sample in a study of blood T cells in healthy people across ages. TCRdb reanalysed the 5' RACE reads using MiXCR and keeps one entry per CDR3 protein. Found here are some 640,000 distinct CDR3 sequences, 25% to 30% of them singletons; the top ten hold roughly 14%. The sequencing input was blood. These receptors originate from a woman aged 80 or older in good health. Both conserved end residues are part of each CDR3. Fields, in order: clone size, J gene, CDR3 length, D gene, V gene, CDR3 protein, CDR3 DNA. A D gene is named only where the DNA matches it firmly. A row's size may be missing; if present it is once, few, many or a size class.

few TRBJ2-5 14 - TRBV19 CASRAQGTVETQYF TGTGCCAGTAGAGCCCAAGGGACTGTGGAGACCCAGTACTTC
- TRBJ2-1 14 - TRBV11-2 CASSPRGSGDKQFF TGTGCCAGCAGCCCCAGAGGTTCGGGGGATAAGCAGTTCTTC
- TRBJ1-6 17 TRBD1 TRBV5-5 CASSLGDRESYNSPLHF TGTGCCAGCAGCCTGGGGGACAGGGAGTCCTATAATTCACCCCTCCACTTT
once TRBJ2-3 13 - TRBV12-3/TRBV12-4 CVSTHRNTDTEYF TGTGTCAGCACGCACAGGAACACAGATACGGAGTATTTT
- TRBJ2-3 16 - TRBV7-8 CASSLEGGGPADTQYF TGTGCCAGCAGCTTAGAAGGGGGGGGGCCCGCAGATACGCAGTATTTT
few TRBJ1-4 15 - TRBV30 CAWLTRAGINEKLFF TGTGCCTGGCTGACCCGAGCGGGGATTAATGAAAAACTGTTTTTT
many TRBJ2-4 17 - TRBV5-1 CASSLAWGAGVENIQYF TGCGCCAGCAGCTTGGCCTGGGGGGCCGGGGTTGAAAACATTCAGTACTTC
few TRBJ1-2 14 - TRBV5-6 CASSLARGLHGYTF TGTGCCAGCAGCTTGGCCCGGGGCCTCCATGGCTACACCTTC
few TRBJ1-5 13 - TRBV29-1 CSVTFGETQPQHF TGCAGCGTTACTTTTGGGGAGACTCAGCCCCAGCATTTT
many TRBJ2-1 16 - TRBV20-1 CSARDYPGASYNEQFF TGCAGTGCTAGAGATTACCCGGGGGCCTCCTACAATGAGCAGTTCTTC
- TRBJ1-2 15 - TRBV6-6 CASSYVAGANYGYTF TGTGCCAGCAGTTACGTGGCAGGGGCCAACTATGGCTACACCTTC
many TRBJ2-1 13 TRBD1 TRBV20-1 CSATGESYNEQFF TGCAGTGCCACAGGGGAGTCCTACAATGAGCAGTTCTTC
- TRBJ2-3 10 - TRBV24-1 CATGSHTQYF TGTGCCACCGGTTCCCATACGCAGTATTTT
once TRBJ2-3 16 - TRBV4-3 CASSQDLRGLADTQYF TGCGCCAGCAGCCAAGATTTGAGGGGGTTGGCAGATACGCAGTATTTT
- TRBJ2-5 14 - TRBV12-3/TRBV12-4 CASSFGLSPKTQYF TGTGCCAGCAGTTTCGGGCTATCACCTAAGACCCAGTACTTC
many TRBJ2-4 17 - TRBV15 CATSTGRGGLAKNIQYF TGTGCCACCAGCACTGGTCGGGGAGGATTAGCCAAAAACATTCAGTACTTC
few TRBJ1-2 13 - TRBV9 CASGVGAGYGYTF TGTGCCAGTGGTGTGGGGGCTGGCTATGGCTACACCTTC
- TRBJ1-5 14 TRBD1 TRBV7-2 CASSLNQGAKPQHF TGTGCCAGCAGCTTAAACCAGGGGGCGAAGCCCCAGCATTTT
many TRBJ1-1 13 - TRBV12-3/TRBV12-4 CASSPQIASEAFF TGTGCCAGCAGCCCTCAAATCGCCTCTGAAGCTTTCTTT
many TRBJ2-5 15 TRBD1 TRBV20-1 CSARKRDRVSKTQYF TGCAGTGCTAGGAAGCGGGACAGGGTGAGCAAGACCCAGTACTTC
few TRBJ1-1 13 TRBD1 TRBV9 CASSATGGERAFF TGTGCCAGCAGCGCTACAGGGGGCGAACGCGCTTTCTTT
few TRBJ1-1 13 TRBD1 TRBV20-1 CSAIDRGVTEAFF TGCAGTGCAATCGACAGGGGGGTAACTGAAGCTTTCTTT
few TRBJ2-7 16 - TRBV6-5 CASSYSRASGSYEQYF TGTGCCAGCAGTTACTCGAGAGCGAGCGGCTCCTACGAGCAGTACTTC
- TRBJ1-4 16 - TRBV6-1 CASSSGQVTINEKRFF TGTGCCAGCAGTTCTGGACAAGTCACTATTAATGAAAAACGGTTTTTT
few TRBJ1-1 18 - TRBV5-1 CASSSLHPGTPFGTEAFF TGCGCCAGCAGCTCTTTGCACCCCGGGACACCTTTCGGCACTGAAGCTTTCTTT
many TRBJ2-7 15 TRBD1 TRBV7-2 CASSLEGTGAYEQYF TGTGCCAGCAGCTTAGAAGGGACAGGCGCCTACGAGCAGTACTTC
- TRBJ2-3 18 TRBD2 TRBV10-3 CAISESLAGGLLGDTQYF TGTGCCATCAGTGAGTCTCTGGCGGGAGGCCTCCTGGGGGATACGCAGTATTTT
- TRBJ1-5 17 - TRBV6-2/TRBV6-3 CASSYEEGQWGNQPQHF TGTGCCAGCAGTTACGAGGAAGGACAATGGGGCAATCAGCCCCAGCATTTT
- TRBJ1-2 17 - TRBV12-3/TRBV12-4 CASSFRPDGKDNYGYTF TGTGCCAGCAGTTTTCGCCCCGACGGGAAGGATAACTATGGCTACACCTTC
- TRBJ1-1 15 - TRBV11-2 CASTFADLMNTEAFF TGTGCCAGCACCTTCGCGGACCTCATGAACACTGAAGCTTTCTTT
many TRBJ1-1 13 - TRBV12-3/TRBV12-4 CASSLIEGSEAFF TGTGCCAGCAGTCTGATAGAAGGGTCTGAAGCTTTCTTT
many TRBJ1-2 14 TRBD1 TRBV29-1 CSVHTGQGFGGYTF TGCAGCGTGCATACGGGACAGGGGTTTGGTGGCTACACCTTC
- TRBJ2-1 13 - TRBV20-1 CSAREGLANEQFF TGCAGTGCTAGAGAGGGACTGGCCAATGAGCAGTTCTTC
once TRBJ1-1 16 - TRBV19 CASSIDPGVPNTEAFF TGTGCCAGTAGTATAGATCCGGGAGTCCCGAACACTGAAGCTTTCTTT
many TRBJ1-1 13 - TRBV29-1 CSTSRGADTEAFF TGCAGTACCTCCAGGGGTGCGGACACTGAAGCTTTCTTT
many TRBJ2-1 13 - TRBV24-1 CATSDPGYNEQFF TGTGCCACCAGTGATCCAGGGTACAATGAGCAGTTCTTC
many TRBJ1-6 16 - TRBV2 CASSAETSSYNSPLHF TGTGCCAGCAGTGCTGAGACGAGCTCCTATAATTCACCCCTCCACTTT
many TRBJ2-5 11 - TRBV7-2 CASSYTETQYF TGTGCCAGCAGCTATACAGAGACCCAGTACTTC
many TRBJ1-6 15 - TRBV20-1 CSARALGDRDSPLHF TGCAGTGCTAGAGCTTTGGGGGACCGGGATTCACCCCTCCACTTT
- TRBJ1-2 15 TRBD1 TRBV7-2 CASSPDRGASYGYTF TGTGCCAGCAGCCCGGACAGGGGAGCTAGCTATGGCTACACCTTC
many TRBJ2-4 12 TRBD1 TRBV20-1 CSAGDRGNIQYF TGCAGTGCTGGGGACAGGGGAAACATTCAGTACTTC
few TRBJ2-6 17 - TRBV5-1 CASSLMDSNSGASVLTF TGCGCCAGCAGCTTGATGGACTCAAACTCTGGGGCCAGCGTCCTGACTTTC
- TRBJ1-5 17 - TRBV20-1 CSAREARFGGSNQPQHF TGCAGTGCTAGAGAAGCCAGGTTTGGAGGTAGCAATCAGCCCCAGCATTTT
many TRBJ2-7 13 TRBD1 TRBV6-6 CASTTGVVGEQYF TGTGCCAGCACGACAGGGGTAGTGGGCGAGCAGTACTTC
many TRBJ2-7 15 - TRBV5-4 CASSPGGGLSYEQYF TGTGCCAGCAGCCCTGGAGGGGGGCTGTCCTACGAGCAGTACTTC
many TRBJ2-1 15 - TRBV7-2 CASSLGDGLYNEQFF TGTGCCAGCAGCTTAGGAGATGGACTCTACAATGAGCAGTTCTTC
few TRBJ1-4 16 TRBD1 TRBV12-3/TRBV12-4 CASSRTGTGYNEKLFF TGTGCCAGCAGTCGGACCGGGACAGGGTATAATGAAAAACTGTTTTTT
few TRBJ1-5 16 - TRBV20-1 CSAREGAACSNQPQHF TGCAGTGCTAGAGAAGGGGCAGCGTGTAGCAATCAGCCCCAGCATTTT
- TRBJ2-3 19 - TRBV7-9 CASSFQQGSIPRSTDTQYF TGTGCCAGCAGCTTTCAGCAGGGGTCGATCCCTCGTAGCACAGATACGCAGTATTTT
- TRBJ2-1 19 TRBD2 TRBV7-2 CASSSPGLAGGRSYNEQFF TGTGCCAGCAGCTCCCCGGGACTAGCGGGAGGCCGCTCCTACAATGAGCAGTTCTTC
once TRBJ2-5 13 - TRBV29-1 CSVGGPARETQYF TGCAGCGTTGGAGGGCCAGCGCGAGAGACCCAGTACTTC
many TRBJ1-2 14 - TRBV6-5 CASSLGAANYGYTF TGTGCCAGCAGTTTAGGAGCCGCTAACTATGGCTACACCTTC
many TRBJ1-2 13 - TRBV7-9 CASSLASKYGYTF TGTGCCAGCAGCTTAGCGTCCAAGTATGGCTACACCTTC
- TRBJ1-2 13 - TRBV5-6 CASSLARSKGYTF TGTGCCAGCAGCTTGGCCCGGTCCAAAGGCTACACCTTC
medium-sized TRBJ1-5 12 - TRBV7-9 CASSLGDQPQHF TGTGCCAGCAGCTTAGGAGATCAGCCCCAGCATTTT
few TRBJ2-5 15 TRBD2 TRBV9 CASSVGSGGWNEQYF TGTGCCAGCAGCGTAGGTAGCGGGGGCTGGAATGAGCAGTACTTC
- TRBJ1-1 11 TRBD1 TRBV29-1 CSGQGVAEAFF TGCAGTGGACAGGGGGTGGCTGAAGCTTTCTTT
many TRBJ1-1 14 - TRBV7-9 CASSLDPVNTEAFF TGTGCCAGCAGCTTAGACCCGGTGAACACTGAAGCTTTCTTT
many TRBJ2-3 15 TRBD1 TRBV7-3 CASSYEGTVTDTQYF TGTGCCAGCAGCTACGAAGGGACAGTCACAGATACGCAGTATTTT